The clone carrying this TCR beta chain turned up a few times. Antigen: not known. The data were taken from a study of T cells in Graves' hyperthyroidism and ophthalmopathy. Amplification yielded TCR beta CDR3 regions, with RNA transcripts as the source. HTBI primers were used for first-round RT-PCR of the TCR CDR3. TCRdb re-derived calls from the multiplex PCR reads in MiXCR, one entry per CDR3 protein. The sample includes hundreds of thousands of distinct CDR3 sequences, over 35% of them seen just once. CDR1 and CDR2 from the germline V gene are MNHEY and SVGAGI. Trimming removed 5 bases at V and 0 bases at J, with 14 bases between. This CDR3 contains 15 residues. Patients having uncontrolled infection, another autoimmune disease, pregnancy or lactation were not included. Broader study findings: It was a median 6.5 months before onset that the model predicted ophthalmopathy.

The source is a woman between 40 and 50 years old with Graves' hyperthyroidism. The chain carries TRBV6-5 and TRBJ2-7, with a weak D call TRBD1 (6 bases). Sequencing was done on a sample of blood. The CDR3 sequence is CASSPRTESSYEQYF. CDR3 nucleotide sequence: TGTGCCAGCAGTCCACGGACAGAGAGCTCCTACGAGCAGTACTTC.